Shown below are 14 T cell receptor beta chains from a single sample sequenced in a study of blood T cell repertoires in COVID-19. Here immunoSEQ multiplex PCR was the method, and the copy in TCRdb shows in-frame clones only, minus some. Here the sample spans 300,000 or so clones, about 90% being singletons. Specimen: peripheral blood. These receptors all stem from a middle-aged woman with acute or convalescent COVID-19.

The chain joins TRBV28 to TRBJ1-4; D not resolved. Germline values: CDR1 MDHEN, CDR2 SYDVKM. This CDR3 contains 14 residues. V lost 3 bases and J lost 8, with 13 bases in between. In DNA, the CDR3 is TGTGCCAGCAGTTTCCTCGCCCAGCGGGAAAAACTGTTTTTT. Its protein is CASSFLAQREKLFF.

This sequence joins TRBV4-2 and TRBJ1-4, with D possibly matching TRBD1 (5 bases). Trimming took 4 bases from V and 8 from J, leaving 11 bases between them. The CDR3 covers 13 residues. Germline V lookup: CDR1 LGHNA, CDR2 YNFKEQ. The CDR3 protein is CASSPVGGEKLFF. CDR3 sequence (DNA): TGTGCCAGCAGCCCCGTGGGGGGGGAAAAACTGTTTTTT.

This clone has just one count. DNA for the CDR3: TGTGCCAGTAGCCCTCACGGCCGGGGCGGGGAGCTGTTTTTT. It yields the protein CASSPHGRGGELFF. The rearrangement joins TRBV19 to TRBJ2-2; perhaps TRBD2 as D (5 bases). The CDR3 has 14 amino acids. Trimming stripped 6 bases from V and 7 bases from J, with 15 bases between. CDR1 is LNHDA and CDR2 is SQIVND in the germline V gene (reference sequence).

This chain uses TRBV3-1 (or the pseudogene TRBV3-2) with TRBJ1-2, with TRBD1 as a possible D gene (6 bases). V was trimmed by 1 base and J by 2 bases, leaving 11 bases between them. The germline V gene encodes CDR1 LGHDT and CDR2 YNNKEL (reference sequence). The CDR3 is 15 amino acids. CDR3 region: CASSQGDRYNYGYTF. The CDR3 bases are TGTGCCAGCAGCCAAGGCGACAGGTACAACTATGGCTACACCTTC.

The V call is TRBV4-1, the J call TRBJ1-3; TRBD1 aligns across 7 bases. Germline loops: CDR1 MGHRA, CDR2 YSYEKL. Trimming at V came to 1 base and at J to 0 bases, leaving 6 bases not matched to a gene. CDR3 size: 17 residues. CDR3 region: CASSQGRQGSSGNTIYF. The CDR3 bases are TGCGCCAGCAGCCAAGGGCGACAGGGATCCTCTGGAAACACCATATATTTT.

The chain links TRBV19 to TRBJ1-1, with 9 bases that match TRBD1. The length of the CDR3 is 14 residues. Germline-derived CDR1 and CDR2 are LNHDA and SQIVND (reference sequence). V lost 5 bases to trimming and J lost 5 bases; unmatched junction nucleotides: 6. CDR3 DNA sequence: TGTGCCAGTAGTCTCGACAGGGGGAAAACTGAAGCTTTCTTT. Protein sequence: CASSLDRGKTEAFF.

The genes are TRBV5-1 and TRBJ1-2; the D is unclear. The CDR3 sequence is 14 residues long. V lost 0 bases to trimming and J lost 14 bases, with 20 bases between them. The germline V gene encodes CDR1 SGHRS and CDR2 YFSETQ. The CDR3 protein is CASSLAIFNYGFTF. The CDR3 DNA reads TGCGCCAGCAGCTTGGCCATATTTAACTATGGCTTTACCTTC.

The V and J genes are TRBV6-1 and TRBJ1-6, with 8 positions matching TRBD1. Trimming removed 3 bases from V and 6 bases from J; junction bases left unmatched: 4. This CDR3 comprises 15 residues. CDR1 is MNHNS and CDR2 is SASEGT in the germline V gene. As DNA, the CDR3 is TGTGCCAGCAGTGACCAAACAGGGGGTAATTCACCCCTCCACTTT. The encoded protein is CASSDQTGGNSPLHF.

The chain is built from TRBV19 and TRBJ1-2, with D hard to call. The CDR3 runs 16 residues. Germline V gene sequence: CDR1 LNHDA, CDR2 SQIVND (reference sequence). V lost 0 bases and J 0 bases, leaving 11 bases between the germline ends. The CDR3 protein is CASSIEREAANYGYTF. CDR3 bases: TGTGCCAGTAGTATAGAACGTGAGGCAGCTAACTATGGCTACACCTTC.

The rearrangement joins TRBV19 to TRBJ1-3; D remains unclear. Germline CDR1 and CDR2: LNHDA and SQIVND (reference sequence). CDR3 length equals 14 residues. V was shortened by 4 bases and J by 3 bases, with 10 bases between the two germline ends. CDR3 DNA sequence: TGTGCCAGTAGTACGGGAGGCCTTGGAAACACCATATATTTT. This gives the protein CASSTGGLGNTIYF.

DNA for the CDR3: TGTGCCAGCAGCTTAGGAGAGAGGGAGACCCAGTACTTC. Translating gives CASSLGERETQYF. The chain uses TRBV7-3 and TRBJ2-5; D remains unclear. This CDR3 region has 13 residues. The V gene's germline CDR1 is SGHTA and CDR2 FQGTGA. Trimming shortened V by 2 bases and J by 5 bases, and 9 bases separated the two germline ends.

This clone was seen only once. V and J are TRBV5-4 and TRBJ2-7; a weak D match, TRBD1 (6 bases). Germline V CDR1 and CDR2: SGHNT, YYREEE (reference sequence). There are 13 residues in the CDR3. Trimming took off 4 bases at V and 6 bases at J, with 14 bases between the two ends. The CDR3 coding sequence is TGTGCCAGCAGCCTTCTGGACAGTGGCGAGCAGTACGTC. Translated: CASSLLDSGEQYV.

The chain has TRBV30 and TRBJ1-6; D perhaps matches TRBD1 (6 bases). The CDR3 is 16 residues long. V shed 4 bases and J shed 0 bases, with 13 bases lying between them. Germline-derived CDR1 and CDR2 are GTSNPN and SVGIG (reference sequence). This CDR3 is CAWTTGISSYNSPLHF. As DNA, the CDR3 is TGTGCCTGGACGACAGGAATCAGCTCCTATAATTCACCCCTCCACTTT.

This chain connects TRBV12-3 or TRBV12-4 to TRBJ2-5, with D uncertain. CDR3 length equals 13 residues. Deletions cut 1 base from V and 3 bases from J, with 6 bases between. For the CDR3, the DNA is TGTGCCAGCAGTTTAGGGCAGGAAGAGACCCAGTACTTC. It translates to CASSLGQEETQYF.